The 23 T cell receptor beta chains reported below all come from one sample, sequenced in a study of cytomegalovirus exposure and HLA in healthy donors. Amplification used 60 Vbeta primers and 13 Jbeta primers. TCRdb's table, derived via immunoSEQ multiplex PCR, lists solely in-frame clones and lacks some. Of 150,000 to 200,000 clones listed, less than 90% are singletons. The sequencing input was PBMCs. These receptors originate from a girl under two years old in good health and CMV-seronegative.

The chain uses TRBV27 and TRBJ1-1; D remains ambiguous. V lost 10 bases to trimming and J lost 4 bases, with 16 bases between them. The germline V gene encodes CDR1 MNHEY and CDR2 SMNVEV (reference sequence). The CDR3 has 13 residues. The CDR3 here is CATHSLASTEAFF. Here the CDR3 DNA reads TGTGCCACCCACAGTTTGGCGTCCACTGAAGCTTTCTTT.

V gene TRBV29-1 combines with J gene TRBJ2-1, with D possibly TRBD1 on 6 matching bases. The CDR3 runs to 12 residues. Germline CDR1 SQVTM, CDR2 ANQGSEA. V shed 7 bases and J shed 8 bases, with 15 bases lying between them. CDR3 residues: CSEQGSGDEQFF. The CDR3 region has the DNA TGCAGCGAACAGGGCTCCGGGGATGAGCAGTTCTTC.

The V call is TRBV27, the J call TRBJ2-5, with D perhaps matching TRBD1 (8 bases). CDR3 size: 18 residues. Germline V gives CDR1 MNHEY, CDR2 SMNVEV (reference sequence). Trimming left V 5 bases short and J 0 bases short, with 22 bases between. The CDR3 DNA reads TGTGCCAGCAGTACCCAGGGGGCGGCTAGCGGTTACCAAGAGACCCAGTACTTC. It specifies CASSTQGAASGYQETQYF.

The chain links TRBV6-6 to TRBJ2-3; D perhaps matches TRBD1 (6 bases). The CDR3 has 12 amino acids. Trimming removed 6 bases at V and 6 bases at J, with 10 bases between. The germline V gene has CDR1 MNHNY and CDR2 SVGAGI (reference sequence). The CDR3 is CASSSGADTQYF. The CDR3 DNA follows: TGTGCCAGCAGCTCAGGGGCGGATACGCAGTATTTT.

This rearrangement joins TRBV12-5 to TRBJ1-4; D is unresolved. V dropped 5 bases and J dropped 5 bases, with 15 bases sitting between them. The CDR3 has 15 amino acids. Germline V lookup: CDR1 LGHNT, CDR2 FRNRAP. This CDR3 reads CASGPTLSRNEKLFF. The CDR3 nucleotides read TGTGCTAGTGGTCCCACCTTAAGCCGAAATGAAAAACTGTTTTTT.

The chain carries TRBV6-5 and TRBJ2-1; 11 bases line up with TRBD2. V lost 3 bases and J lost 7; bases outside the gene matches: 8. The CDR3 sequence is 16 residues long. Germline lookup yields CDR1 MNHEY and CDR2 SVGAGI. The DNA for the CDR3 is TGTGCCAGCAGTTATAGTAGCGGGGGGGCCAGTAATGAGCAGTTCTTC. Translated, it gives CASSYSSGGASNEQFF.

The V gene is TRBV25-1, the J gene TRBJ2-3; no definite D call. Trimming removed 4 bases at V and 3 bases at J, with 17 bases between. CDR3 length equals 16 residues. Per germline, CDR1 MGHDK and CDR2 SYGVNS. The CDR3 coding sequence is TGTGCCAGCAGTGGTCAAGTGGTCGGGTGGACAGATACGCAGTATTTT. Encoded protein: CASSGQVVGWTDTQYF.

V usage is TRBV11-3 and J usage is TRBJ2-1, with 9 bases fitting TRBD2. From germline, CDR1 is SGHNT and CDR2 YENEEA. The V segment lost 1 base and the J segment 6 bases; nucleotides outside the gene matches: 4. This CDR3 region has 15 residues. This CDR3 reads CASSLGLAGTNEQFF. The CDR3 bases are TGTGCCAGCAGCTTAGGTCTAGCGGGGACCAATGAGCAGTTCTTC. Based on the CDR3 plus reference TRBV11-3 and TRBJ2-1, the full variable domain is EAGVVQSPRYKIIEKKQPVAFWCNPISGHNTLYWYLQNLGQGPELLIRYENEEAVDDSQLPKDRFSAERLKGVDSTLKIQPAELGDSAVYLCASSLGLAGTNEQFFGPGTRLTVL.

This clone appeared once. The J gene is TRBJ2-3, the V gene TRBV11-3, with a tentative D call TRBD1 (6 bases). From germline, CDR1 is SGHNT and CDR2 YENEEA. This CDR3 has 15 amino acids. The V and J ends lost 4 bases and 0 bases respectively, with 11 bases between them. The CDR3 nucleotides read TGTGCCAGCAGCTCGGTGAGGGGGAGCACAGATACGCAGTATTTT. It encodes CASSSVRGSTDTQYF.

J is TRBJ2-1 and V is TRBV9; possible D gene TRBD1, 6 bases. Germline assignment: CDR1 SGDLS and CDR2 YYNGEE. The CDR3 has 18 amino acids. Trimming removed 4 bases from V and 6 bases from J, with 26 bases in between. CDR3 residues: CASSPVRTSAGVRNEQFF. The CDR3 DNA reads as TGTGCCAGCAGCCCCGTTCGGACGTCGGCAGGGGTACGCAATGAGCAGTTCTTC.

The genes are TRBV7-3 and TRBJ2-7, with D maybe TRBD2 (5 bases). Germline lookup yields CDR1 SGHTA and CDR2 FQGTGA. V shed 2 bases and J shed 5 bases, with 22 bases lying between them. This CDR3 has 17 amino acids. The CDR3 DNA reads TGTGCCAGCAGCTTATACCCGACCCGTCCGGGATTCCACGAGCAGTACTTC. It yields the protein CASSLYPTRPGFHEQYF.

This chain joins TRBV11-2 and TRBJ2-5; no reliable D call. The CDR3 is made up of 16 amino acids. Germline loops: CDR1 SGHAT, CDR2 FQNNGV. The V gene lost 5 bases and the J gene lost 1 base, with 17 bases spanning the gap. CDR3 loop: CASSKLELPVQETQYF. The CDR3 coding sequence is TGTGCCAGCAGCAAGCTAGAACTTCCCGTCCAAGAGACCCAGTACTTC.

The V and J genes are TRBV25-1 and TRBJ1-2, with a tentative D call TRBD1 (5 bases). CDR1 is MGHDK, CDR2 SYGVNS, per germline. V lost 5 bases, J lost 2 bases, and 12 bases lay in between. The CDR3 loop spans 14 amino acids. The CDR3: CASSFQGGNYGYTF. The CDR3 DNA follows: TGTGCCAGCAGTTTCCAGGGCGGAAACTATGGCTACACCTTC.

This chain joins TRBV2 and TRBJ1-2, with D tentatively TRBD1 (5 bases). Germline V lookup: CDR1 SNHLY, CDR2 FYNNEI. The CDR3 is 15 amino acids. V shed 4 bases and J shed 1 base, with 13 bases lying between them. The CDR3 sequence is CASSAGTYRNYGYTF. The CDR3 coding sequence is TGTGCCAGCAGTGCCGGGACTTATCGTAACTATGGCTACACCTTC.

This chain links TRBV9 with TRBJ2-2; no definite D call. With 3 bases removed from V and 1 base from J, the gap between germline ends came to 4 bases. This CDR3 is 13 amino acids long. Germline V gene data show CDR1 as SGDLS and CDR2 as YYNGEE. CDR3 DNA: TGTGCCAGCAGCGGAGGGAACACCGGGGAGCTGTTTTTT. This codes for CASSGGNTGELFF.

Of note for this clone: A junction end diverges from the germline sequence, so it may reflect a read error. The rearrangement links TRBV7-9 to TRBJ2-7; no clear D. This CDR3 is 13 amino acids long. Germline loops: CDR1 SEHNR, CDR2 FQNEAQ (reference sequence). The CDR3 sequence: CSSSLFLGYEQYF. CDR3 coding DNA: TGTTCCAGCAGCCTTTTTCTAGGTTACGAGCAGTACTTC.

In DNA form, the CDR3 reads TGTGCCAGCAGTGTGGGGACAGGGGGCTACGAGCAGTACTTC. It encodes CASSVGTGGYEQYF. This chain connects TRBV6-4 to TRBJ2-7, with TRBD1 identical over 11 bases. The CDR3 has 14 amino acids. V lost 4 bases and J lost 3; bases outside the gene matches: 2. From germline, CDR1 is MRHNA and CDR2 SNTAGT.

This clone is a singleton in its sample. This CDR3 reads CSVYYNEQFF. CDR3 nucleotides: TGCAGCGTGTATTACAATGAGCAGTTCTTC. The genes are TRBV29-1 and TRBJ2-1; no reliable D call. Trimming removed 6 bases at V and 4 bases at J, with 4 bases between. Germline values: CDR1 SQVTM, CDR2 ANQGSEA. The CDR3 consists of 10 residues.

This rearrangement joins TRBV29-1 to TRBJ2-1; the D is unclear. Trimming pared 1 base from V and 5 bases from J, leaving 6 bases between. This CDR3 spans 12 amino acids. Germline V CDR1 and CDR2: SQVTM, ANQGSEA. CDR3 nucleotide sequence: TGCAGCGTTGAAGGAGGCGACAATGAGCAGTTCTTC. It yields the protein CSVEGGDNEQFF.

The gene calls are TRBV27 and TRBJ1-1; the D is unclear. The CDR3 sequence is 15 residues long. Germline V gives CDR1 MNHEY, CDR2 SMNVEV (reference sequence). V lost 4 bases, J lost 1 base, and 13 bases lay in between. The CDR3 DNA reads TGTGCCAGCAGTTCTGGCAGGCCGCCGAACACTGAAGCTTTCTTT. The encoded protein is CASSSGRPPNTEAFF.

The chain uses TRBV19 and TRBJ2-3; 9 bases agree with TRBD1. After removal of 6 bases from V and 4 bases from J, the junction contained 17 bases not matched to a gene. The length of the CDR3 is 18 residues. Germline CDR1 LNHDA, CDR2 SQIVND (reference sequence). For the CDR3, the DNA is TGTGCCAGTAGCCTACAGGGGGCTACCTACTTGTATCCAGATACGCAGTATTTT. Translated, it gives CASSLQGATYLYPDTQYF.

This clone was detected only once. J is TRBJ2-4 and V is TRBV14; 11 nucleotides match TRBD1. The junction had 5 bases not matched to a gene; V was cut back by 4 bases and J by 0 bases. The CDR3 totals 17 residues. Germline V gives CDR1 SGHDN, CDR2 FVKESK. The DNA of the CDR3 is TGTGCCAGCAGCCGAGGACAGGGGGCCCTAGCCAAAAACATTCAGTACTTC. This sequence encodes CASSRGQGALAKNIQYF.

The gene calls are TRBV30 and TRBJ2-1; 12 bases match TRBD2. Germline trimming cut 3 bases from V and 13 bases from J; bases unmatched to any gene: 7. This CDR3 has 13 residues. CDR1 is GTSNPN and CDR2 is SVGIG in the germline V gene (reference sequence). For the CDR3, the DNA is TGTGCCTGGAGACTAGCGGGAGGAAGGGGACAGTTCTTC. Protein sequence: CAWRLAGGRGQFF.